This T cell receptor beta chain was sequenced in a study of CD8 T cells in ankylosing spondylitis. General observations from the study: Significantly higher representation of disease-linked clones was reported for matched ankylosing spondylitis synovial fluid.

The sample holds many counts of this clonotype. Antigen specificity is unknown. Germline loops: CDR1 LGHDT, CDR2 YNNKEL (reference sequence). The CDR3 covers 20 residues. The ends lost 1 base at V and 6 bases at J; junction bases unmatched: 15. TCRdb re-analysed the 5' RACE reads in MiXCR, keeping a single row per CDR3 protein. The sample holds 100,000 to 150,000 distinct CDR3 sequences, around 8.5% seen once. The receptor's source is a male donor with ankylosing spondylitis or in good health (not recorded which). The J gene is TRBJ2-1, the V gene TRBV3-1; 13 bases match TRBD2. Material for sequencing was blood, either unsorted or a sorted T cell fraction (not recorded which). The CDR3 DNA is TGTGCCAGCAGCCAAGTCGTCCGTGGGGGACTAGCGGGAACCCTCAATGAGCAGTTCTTC. Its protein product is CASSQVVRGGLAGTLNEQFF.